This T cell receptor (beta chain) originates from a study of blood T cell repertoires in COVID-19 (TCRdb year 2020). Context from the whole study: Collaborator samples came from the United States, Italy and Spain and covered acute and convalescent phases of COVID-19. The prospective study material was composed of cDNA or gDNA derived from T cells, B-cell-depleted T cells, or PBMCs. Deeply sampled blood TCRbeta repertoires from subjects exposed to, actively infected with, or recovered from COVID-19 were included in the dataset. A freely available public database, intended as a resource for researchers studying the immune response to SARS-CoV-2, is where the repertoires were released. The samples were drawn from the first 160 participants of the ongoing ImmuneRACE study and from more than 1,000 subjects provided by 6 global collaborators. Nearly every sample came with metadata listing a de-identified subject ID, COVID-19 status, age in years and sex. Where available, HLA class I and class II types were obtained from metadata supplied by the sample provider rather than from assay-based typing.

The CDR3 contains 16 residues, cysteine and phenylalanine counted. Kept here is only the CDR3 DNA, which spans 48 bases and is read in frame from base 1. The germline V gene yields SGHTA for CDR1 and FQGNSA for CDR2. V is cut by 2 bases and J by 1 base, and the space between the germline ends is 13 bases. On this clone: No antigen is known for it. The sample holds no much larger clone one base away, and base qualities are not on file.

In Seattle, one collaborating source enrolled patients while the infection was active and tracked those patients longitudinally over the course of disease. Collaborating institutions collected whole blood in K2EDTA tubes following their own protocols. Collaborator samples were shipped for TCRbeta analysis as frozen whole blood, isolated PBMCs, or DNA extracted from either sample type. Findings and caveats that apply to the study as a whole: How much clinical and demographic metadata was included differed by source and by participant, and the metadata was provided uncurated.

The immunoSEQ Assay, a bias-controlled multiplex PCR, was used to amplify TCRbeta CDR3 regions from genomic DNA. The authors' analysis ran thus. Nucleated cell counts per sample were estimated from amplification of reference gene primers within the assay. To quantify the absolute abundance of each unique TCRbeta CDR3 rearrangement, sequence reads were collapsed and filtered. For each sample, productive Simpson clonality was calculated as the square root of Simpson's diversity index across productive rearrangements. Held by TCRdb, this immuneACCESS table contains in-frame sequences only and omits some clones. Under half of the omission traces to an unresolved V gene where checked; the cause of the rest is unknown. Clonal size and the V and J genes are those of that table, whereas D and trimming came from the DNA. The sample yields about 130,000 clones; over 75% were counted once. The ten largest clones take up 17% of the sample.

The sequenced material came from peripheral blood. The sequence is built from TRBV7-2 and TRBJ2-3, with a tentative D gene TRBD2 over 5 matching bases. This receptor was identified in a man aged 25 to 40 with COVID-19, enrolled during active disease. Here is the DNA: TGTGCCAGCAGCTTAAGGTCGGGAACCGGCACAGATACGCAGTATTTT. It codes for CASSLRSGTGTDTQYF.